Listed below are T cell receptor beta chains from one sample, sequenced in a study of cytomegalovirus exposure and HLA in healthy donors. TCRdb's table, derived via immunoSEQ multiplex PCR, lists solely in-frame clones and lacks some. This table has 150,000 to 200,000 clones, approximately 78% appearing once. Sequences were obtained from PBMCs. These receptors were collected from a woman aged 40 to 50 in good health and CMV-seronegative. The CDR3 runs from the conserved cysteine through the conserved F or W. D genes are given only for firm matches. Clone size is given for some rows only: seen once, a few or many times, or a class if the clone is expanded.

clone_size	v_call	d_call	j_call	cdr3_aa	cdr3_nt
-	TRBV7-9	-	TRBJ2-3	CASSLAAEITDTQYF	TGTGCCAGCAGCTTAGCGGCGGAGATCACAGATACGCAGTATTTT
-	TRBV7-9	-	TRBJ2-1	CASSPKYNEQFF	TGTGCCAGCAGCCCTAAATACAATGAGCAGTTCTTC
few	TRBV6-6	-	TRBJ1-1	CASTNQGAGAAFF	TGTGCCAGCACCAATCAGGGAGCGGGGGCAGCTTTCTTT
few	TRBV27	TRBD1	TRBJ2-2	CASSLGQGNTGELFF	TGTGCCAGCAGTTTGGGACAGGGAAACACCGGGGAGCTGTTTTTT
-	TRBV5-1	-	TRBJ1-5	CASSLDRDNQPQHF	TGCGCCAGCAGCTTGGACAGGGACAATCAGCCCCAGCATTTT
-	TRBV2	-	TRBJ1-3	CASRQQISGNTIYF	TGTGCCAGCAGACAGCAAATCTCTGGAAACACCATATATTTT
once	TRBV4-1	-	TRBJ1-2	CASSQDRSVRNYGYTF	TGCGCCAGCAGCCAAGATCGGTCGGTCAGGAACTATGGCTACACCTTC
few	TRBV18	TRBD1	TRBJ1-2	CASSPTGNYGYTF	TGTGCCAGCTCACCGACAGGGAACTATGGCTACACCTTC
-	TRBV7-8	TRBD2	TRBJ2-2	CASSLGAGGAANTGELFF	TGTGCCAGCAGCTTAGGAGCGGGGGGGGCCGCGAACACCGGGGAGCTGTTTTTT
-	TRBV2	-	TRBJ1-5	CASSVWTVGQEPQHF	TGTGCCAGCAGTGTTTGGACAGTCGGTCAGGAGCCCCAGCATTTT
-	TRBV25-1	-	TRBJ2-2	CASSERGPGELFF	TGTGCCAGCAGTGAAAGGGGTCCCGGGGAGCTGTTTTTT
-	TRBV11-2	TRBD1	TRBJ2-1	CASSPHGQGGNEQFF	TGTGCCAGCAGCCCCCACGGACAGGGTGGCAATGAGCAGTTCTTC
-	TRBV7-9	-	TRBJ1-6	CASSLDWGVGSPLHF	TGTGCCAGCAGCTTGGACTGGGGAGTAGGTTCACCCCTCCACTTT
-	TRBV28	TRBD1	TRBJ1-2	CASSLTGPGTGGGLGYGYTF	TGTGCCAGCAGTCTAACTGGTCCCGGGACAGGGGGCGGCTTAGGCTATGGCTACACCTTC
few	TRBV28	-	TRBJ1-3	CASSSGMDTIYF	TGTGCCAGCAGTTCCGGGATGGACACCATATATTTT
-	TRBV30	-	TRBJ1-2	CAWRGWNYGYTF	TGTGCCTGGCGGGGGTGGAACTATGGCTACACCTTC
-	TRBV5-1	TRBD1	TRBJ1-5	CASSSTGLSQPQHF	TGCGCCAGCAGCTCGACAGGGCTATCCCAGCCCCAGCATTTT
-	TRBV5-4	-	TRBJ2-4	CASSHRDNKNIQYF	TGTGCCAGCAGCCACCGGGACAACAAAAACATTCAGTACTTC
-	TRBV2	-	TRBJ1-2	CASSDPGQARLYGYTF	TGTGCCAGCAGTGATCCGGGACAAGCAAGACTCTATGGCTACACCTTC
-	TRBV28	TRBD1	TRBJ2-2	CASSLNRGSGGELFF	TGTGCCAGCAGTTTAAACAGGGGAAGCGGCGGGGAGCTGTTTTTT
-	TRBV5-6	-	TRBJ1-1	CASSPDSGTEAFF	TGTGCCAGCAGTCCGGACTCGGGCACTGAAGCTTTCTTT
-	TRBV2	-	TRBJ1-5	CASSSNSNQPQHF	TGTGCCAGTTCAAGCAATAGCAATCAGCCCCAGCATTTT